The T cell receptor (beta chain) under discussion was sequenced for a study of cytomegalovirus exposure and HLA in healthy donors. Donors sampled were nominally healthy, though unrecorded immune exposures were likely. As for this clone: Its target is not known.

Study outcomes and limitations: Using a false discovery rate of 0.05, a later analysis showed that 16,000 or so TCR beta sequences were associated with HLA alleles.

The study ran its PCR with 60 Vbeta and 13 Jbeta primers. In the original processing: Roughly 80 million unique TCR beta chains, roughly 11 million of them shared, were counted by a later analysis. Produced via immunoSEQ multiplex PCR; TCRdb's table is partial and in-frame only. V, J and clone size reflect that table, while D and trimming were determined from the DNA. This sample has 200,000 to 250,000 clones, with over 75% found just once. CDR3 length equals 18 residues. In germline, CDR1 is LGHNA, CDR2 YNFKEQ. The germline V and J ends were trimmed by 0 bases and 2 bases, with 16 bases remaining between them.

The V call is TRBV4-2, the J call TRBJ2-2, with a possible D match to TRBD2 (6 bases). The receptor was isolated from a human donor in good health. The sample comprised PBMCs. This CDR3 is CASSQEVASVLNTGELFF. The CDR3, as DNA: TGTGCCAGCAGCCAAGAAGTTGCTAGCGTATTAAACACCGGGGAGCTGTTTTTT.